Described below is a single TCR beta chain sequence and its context. The protocol was immunoSEQ multiplex PCR, while the TCRdb copy is restricted to in-frame clones and leaves out a portion. Altogether some 700,000 clones are present, less than 95% being singletons, with the ten largest covering 34%. The sample belongs to a study of shared clonotypes between healthy human individuals. V lost 8 bases to trimming and J lost 4 bases, with 8 bases between them. Germline loops: CDR1 MNHNS, CDR2 SASEGT. This CDR3 has 12 amino acids. The TCR comes from a man between 18 and 29 years old in good health. Some clones in this sample may be carry-over from other donors' samples. Sequencing was carried out using memory CD8+ T cells from PBMCs. The subset denotes: CD45RO+ cells pooled with CCR7-negative TemRA cells. The J gene is TRBJ2-2, the V gene TRBV6-1; perhaps TRBD2 as D (5 bases). The CDR3, as DNA: TGTGCCAGCGGGAGAAGCACCGGGGAGCTGTTTTTT. It is translated as CASGRSTGELFF.